This TCR beta chain is from a study of metastatic and nonmetastatic thyroid tumors. Study details: Comparative analysis of repertoires was undertaken across blood and tumor or nodule tissue obtained from malignant and benign thyroid patients. Findings and limits, study-wide: In both blood and tumor samples, TCR beta diversity was reported significantly higher for malignant than benign nodules.

This clone was recorded at least ten times. What it binds is not known. The germline V gene has CDR1 SGHRS and CDR2 YFSETQ. The CDR3 covers 15 residues. Trimming took 4 bases from V and 2 from J, leaving 13 bases between them. Original data processing: The distant-metastasis classifier for papillary thyroid cancer was built from CDR3 differences across clinicopathological groups. Using MiXCR, TCRdb reanalyzed the PCR reads. The V and J calls were determined by TCRdb, not by the authors. The repertoire includes roughly 93,000 clones, about an eighth of them detected once, and about 10% sits in the top ten. Patients had received no treatment of any kind before thyroid surgery.

The V gene is TRBV5-1, the J gene TRBJ2-1; a weak D match, TRBD1 (6 bases). The receptor was derived from a female donor with papillary thyroid cancer or a benign thyroid nodule (not recorded which). Some clones in this sample may be carry-over from other donors' samples. Sample: blood. The CDR3 spells CASSPTGPTYNEQFF. CDR3 DNA: TGCGCCAGCAGCCCGACAGGACCTACCTACAATGAGCAGTTCTTC.